One sample yielded the 25 T cell receptor beta chains listed below, sequenced in a study of regulatory T cells in long-lasting Graves disease. CDR3 regions were amplified by Arm-PCR using iRepertoire HTBI primers to build TCR beta libraries. A single record per CDR3 protein comes from TCRdb applying MiXCR to the multiplex PCR reads. The sample yields 450,000 to 700,000 distinct CDR3 sequences, roughly 13% seen once. Time point defined: newly diagnosed GD, antithyroid drugs for less than 3 months. After RNA was extracted from PBMCs, the TCR library was made from it. These data were also reused for a study on T cells in Graves' hyperthyroidism and ophthalmopathy.

This material consisted of peripheral blood mononuclear cells (PBMCs), taken at new diagnosis, from a patient treated with antithyroid drugs. All receptors derive from a man aged 25 to 45 with Graves disease.

This clonotype was recorded at least ten times. The chain recombines TRBV12-3 or TRBV12-4 with TRBJ2-5, with TRBD2 identical over 9 bases. After removal of 3 bases from V and 5 bases from J, the junction contained 7 bases not matched to a gene. CDR3 length: 15 residues. In nucleotides, the CDR3 is TGTGCCAGCAGTTTGGATAGCGGGAGATGGGAGACCCAGTACTTC. Amino acid sequence: CASSLDSGRWETQYF.

The chain employs TRBV20-1 and TRBJ2-1; 9 bases line up with TRBD2. The CDR3 is 14 residues long. The V gene's germline CDR1 is DFQATT and CDR2 SNEGSKA (reference sequence). Trimming took 5 bases from V and 2 from J; bases not matched to a gene: 4. The chain's CDR3 is CSARTSEPYNEQFF. The CDR3 region has the DNA TGCAGTGCTCGGACTAGCGAGCCCTACAATGAGCAGTTCTTC.

The chain employs TRBV27 and TRBJ2-4; 7 nucleotides match TRBD2. Germline assignment: CDR1 MNHEY and CDR2 SMNVEV (reference sequence). V trimming: 6 bases; J trimming: 3 bases; junction bases outside the gene matches: 14. The CDR3 sequence is 17 residues long. CDR3 residues: CASSGRTDHRNKNIQYF. The CDR3 DNA sequence: TGTGCCAGCAGCGGGAGGACTGATCATCGCAACAAAAACATTCAGTACTTC.

In the case of this clonotype: This may be a read error: a much more frequent sequence differs by one nucleotide. V gene TRBV27 combines with J gene TRBJ2-7, with D perhaps matching TRBD1 or TRBD2 (5 bases each). With 6 bases removed from V and 0 bases from J, the gap between germline ends came to 18 bases. There are 16 residues in the CDR3. The germline CDR1 and CDR2 sequences are MNHEY and SMNVEV (reference sequence). CDR3 sequence (DNA): TGTGCCAGCAGACAGGTGGCGGGCTTCAACTCCTACGAGCAGTACTTC. Translation gives CASRQVAGFNSYEQYF.

J is TRBJ1-5 and V is TRBV20-1; TRBD1 matches at 9 bases. V lost 3 bases to trimming and J lost 6 bases; unmatched junction nucleotides: 9. CDR1 is DFQATT, CDR2 SNEGSKA, per germline (reference sequence). The CDR3 consists of 15 residues. CDR3 sequence reads: CSARAGTGSSQPQHF. The CDR3 DNA reads TGCAGTGCTAGGGCCGGGACAGGGTCTTCTCAGCCCCAGCATTTT.

This clonotype was observed a few times. The rearrangement links TRBV29-1 to TRBJ2-4; D assignment may be TRBD1 or TRBD2 (5 bases each). This CDR3 has 13 amino acids. V was cut by 3 bases and J by 2 bases, with 8 bases left in between. The V gene's germline CDR1 is SQVTM and CDR2 ANQGSEA. The CDR3 spells CSVERGTKNIQYF. CDR3 DNA sequence: TGCAGCGTTGAGAGGGGTACCAAAAACATTCAGTACTTC.

This clonotype was recorded at least ten times. The rearrangement uses TRBV20-1 and TRBJ2-1; D is ambiguous. Germline V gene sequence: CDR1 DFQATT, CDR2 SNEGSKA (reference sequence). V was pared by 3 bases and J by 2 bases, with 8 bases between. The CDR3 is 13 amino acids. The CDR3 DNA sequence: TGCAGTGCTAGTAAAGGGACCTACAATGAGCAGTTCTTC. This encodes CSASKGTYNEQFF.

V gene TRBV24-1 combines with J gene TRBJ2-1; TRBD2 aligns across 8 bases. This CDR3 comprises 15 residues. Germline CDR1 reads KGHDR; CDR2 reads SFDVKD. With 7 bases clipped from V and 0 bases from J, the junction kept 4 bases outside the gene matches. The CDR3 DNA reads as TGTGCCACCAGGGGACTAGGGAGCTCCTACAATGAGCAGTTCTTC. Amino acids: CATRGLGSSYNEQFF.

Remarks on this clonotype: A junction boundary mismatches the germline segment, possibly from a read error. CDR3: CASSTQTGTEAFF. CDR3 bases: TGTGCCAGCAGCACGCAGACGGGCACTGAAGCCTTCTTT. This chain joins TRBV7-9 and TRBJ1-1; D gene uncertain. This CDR3 region has 13 residues. Germline CDR1 and CDR2: SEHNR and FQNEAQ (reference sequence).

The chain uses TRBV6-1 and TRBJ1-2; no clear D gene. The CDR3 is 13 amino acids. Trimming cost V 8 bases and J 1 base, with 11 bases left between them. CDR1 is MNHNS and CDR2 is SASEGT in the germline V gene. CDR3 in amino acids: CASPYRNNYGYTF. DNA of the CDR3: TGTGCCAGCCCCTATCGGAATAACTATGGCTACACCTTC.

This clonotype has only a few counts. This chain connects TRBV7-6 to TRBJ2-1; 7 nucleotides agree with TRBD1. CDR1 SGHVS and CDR2 FNYEAQ come from the germline V gene. After removal of 4 bases from V and 9 bases from J, the junction contained 12 bases not matched to a gene. The CDR3 spans 15 residues. The CDR3 protein is CASSSGYRGLSEQFF. DNA for the CDR3: TGTGCCAGCAGCTCGGGATACAGGGGTTTAAGTGAGCAGTTCTTC.

This clonotype showed up many times. CDR3 loop: CASSPGDRGFSPSTSTQYF. The CDR3 coding sequence is TGTGCCAGCAGCCCCGGAGACAGGGGGTTCTCTCCAAGTACGAGTACGCAGTATTTT. The J gene is TRBJ2-3, the V gene TRBV12-3 or TRBV12-4, with 9 bases identical to TRBD1. This CDR3 has 19 residues. The V segment lost 6 bases and the J segment 8 bases; nucleotides outside the gene matches: 24.

This clonotype has ten or more counts. The chain uses TRBV20-1 and TRBJ2-7; D is undetermined. Germline CDR1 is DFQATT and CDR2 is SNEGSKA (reference sequence). Trimming cost V 5 bases and J 0 bases, with 11 bases left between them. The CDR3 is made up of 13 amino acids. The CDR3 sequence: CSAPGPVSYEQYF. The CDR3 bases are TGCAGTGCTCCCGGACCCGTCTCCTACGAGCAGTACTTC.

There are many counts of this clonotype. The chain recombines TRBV5-1 with TRBJ2-1; 9 bases align to TRBD2. From germline, CDR1 is SGHRS and CDR2 YFSETQ. The CDR3 is made up of 15 amino acids. The V gene end was trimmed by 3 bases and the J gene end by 1 base; junction bases not matched to a gene: 2. The CDR3 nucleotides are TGCGCCAGCAGCTCCAGCGGGAGGTCCTACAATGAGCAGTTCTTC. This translates into CASSSSGRSYNEQFF.

This clonotype was detected a few times. The chain carries TRBV20-1 and TRBJ2-1, with TRBD2 identical over 12 bases. This CDR3 comprises 19 residues. Germline trimming cut 0 bases from V and 7 bases from J; bases unmatched to any gene: 16. Germline loops: CDR1 DFQATT, CDR2 SNEGSKA (reference sequence). In DNA, the CDR3 is TGCAGTGCTAGAGAACAACGGGGCCGACTAGCGGGAGTGAGGAATGAGCAGTTCTTC. The encoded protein is CSAREQRGRLAGVRNEQFF.

The genes are TRBV18 and TRBJ1-1; perhaps TRBD1 as D (6 bases). The CDR3 sequence is 18 residues long. Germline loops: CDR1 KGHSH, CDR2 LQKENI. Trimming took off 0 bases at V and 0 bases at J, with 17 bases between the two ends. Here the CDR3 DNA reads TGTGCCAGCTCACCACCGGGCCCCCCGGGACATATGAACACTGAAGCTTTCTTT. This translates into CASSPPGPPGHMNTEAFF.

The chain has TRBV13 and TRBJ2-7, with 7 nucleotides matching TRBD2. This CDR3 region has 15 residues. J lost 4 bases, V lost 5 bases, and 11 bases had no gene match. In germline, CDR1 is PRHDT, CDR2 FYEKMQ (reference sequence). The CDR3 loop is CASSTTGTTFYEQYF. The CDR3 coding sequence is TGTGCCAGCAGCACAACCGGGACTACCTTTTACGAGCAGTACTTC. The variable domain in full, completed from reference TRBV13 and TRBJ2-7, reads AAGVIQSPRHLIKEKRETATLKCYPIPRHDTVYWYQQGPGQDPQFLISFYEKMQSDKGSIPDRFSAQQFSDYHSELNMSSLELGDSALYFCASSTTGTTFYEQYFGPGTRLTVT.

This clonotype was seen repeatedly, ten times or more. The J gene is TRBJ2-1, the V gene TRBV20-1; 7 bases are a match to TRBD2. V dropped 3 bases and J dropped 1; count of bases not matched to a gene: 3. The CDR3 length is 14 residues. The germline gives CDR1 DFQATT, CDR2 SNEGSKA (reference sequence). CDR3 coding DNA: TGCAGTGCTAGCGGGAGGAATTCCTACAATGAGCAGTTCTTC. This encodes CSASGRNSYNEQFF.

The V gene is TRBV30, the J gene TRBJ1-5; 9 bases align to TRBD1. Trimming took 3 bases from V and 6 from J; bases not matched to a gene: 3. This CDR3 comprises 13 residues. The germline CDR1 and CDR2 sequences are GTSNPN and SVGIG (reference sequence). The CDR3 nucleotides are TGTGCCTGGAGAGGACAGGGGAGTCAGCCCCAGCATTTT. Amino acids: CAWRGQGSQPQHF.

A remark on this clonotype: Here the CDR3 omits its conserved ending phenylalanine or tryptophan, so a read error is the likely source. The chain is built from TRBV14 and TRBJ2-7; D is unresolved. Trimming cost V 5 bases and J 4 bases, with 12 bases left between them. Per germline, CDR1 SGHDN and CDR2 FVKESK. The CDR3 has 13 amino acids. The chain's CDR3 is CASSYSFGYEQYL. In DNA, the CDR3 is TGTGCCAGCAGCTACAGTTTCGGATACGAGCAGTACCTC.

This clonotype was observed many times. The chain employs TRBV28 and TRBJ2-3; D is perhaps TRBD2 (6 bases). The germline V gene has CDR1 MDHEN and CDR2 SYDVKM. CDR3 size: 14 residues. V gave up 2 bases and J gave up 4 bases, with 10 bases separating them. The CDR3 bases are TGTGCCAGCAGTTTAGGCGGGAACGCAGATACGCAGTATTTT. Translated, it gives CASSLGGNADTQYF.

This clonotype was counted many times. One end of the junction fails to match germline, which may point to a read error. The chain combines TRBV14 with TRBJ1-4; 7 positions agree with TRBD1. Looked up from germline, CDR1 is SGHDN and CDR2 is FVKESK. The CDR3 covers 14 residues. This CDR3 is CASRQGGTDEKLFF. For the CDR3, the DNA is TGTGCCAGCAGGCAAGGCGGGACAGATGAAAAACTGTTTTTT.

The V and J genes are TRBV5-6 and TRBJ1-3; 7 nucleotides agree with TRBD1. V shed 2 bases and J 2 bases; nucleotides not matched to a gene: 1. Germline V gene lookup returns CDR1 SGHDT and CDR2 YYEEEE. This CDR3 has 14 amino acids. This CDR3 reads CASSFGTAGNTIYF. As DNA, the CDR3 is TGTGCCAGCAGCTTCGGGACAGCTGGAAACACCATATATTTT.

This clonotype was counted many times. The V gene is TRBV20-1, the J gene TRBJ2-3; 11 bases fit TRBD2. The junction had 9 bases not matched to a gene; V was cut back by 6 bases and J by 4 bases. This CDR3 is built from 15 residues. Germline assignment: CDR1 DFQATT and CDR2 SNEGSKA (reference sequence). CDR3: CSASSSGRFSDTQYF. CDR3 bases: TGCAGTGCCTCCTCTAGCGGGAGGTTCTCAGATACGCAGTATTTT.

The chain couples TRBV6-1 to TRBJ2-1, with 9 bases that match TRBD1. This CDR3 has 15 residues. J gave up 6 bases and V 2 bases, and 5 bases lay outside the gene matches. Per the germline V gene, CDR1 is MNHNS and CDR2 is SASEGT. The CDR3 loop is CASSEHRGLVNEQFF. The CDR3 DNA reads as TGTGCCAGCAGTGAACACAGGGGGCTGGTCAATGAGCAGTTCTTC.